The 9 T cell receptor beta chains below were found in one sample sequenced in a study of CD8 T cells in Susac syndrome. An input of about 0.5 to 1 ug of RNA was subjected to reverse transcription using random hexamers. MiXCR, applied by TCRdb to the immunoSEQ multiplex PCR reads, yields one record per CDR3 protein. The sample shows roughly 160,000 distinct CDR3 sequences, around 96% of them seen only once. What was sequenced was CD4+ T cells from PBMCs. The receptors were sampled from a human donor in good health.

V usage is TRBV29-1 and J usage is TRBJ2-1; D not certain. V was pared by 4 bases and J by 0 bases, with 10 bases between. Germline CDR1 and CDR2: SQVTM and ANQGSEA. This CDR3 is 14 amino acids long. CDR3 sequence: CSVGQRISYNEQFF. The CDR3 nucleotides read TGCAGCGTTGGCCAGAGAATCTCCTACAATGAGCAGTTCTTC.

The rearrangement uses TRBV5-1 and TRBJ1-2; perhaps TRBD1 as D (6 bases). The ends were cut back, 3 bases at V and 2 bases at J, with 8 bases in the middle. CDR3 size: 13 residues. In germline, CDR1 is SGHRS, CDR2 YFSETQ. CDR3 bases: TGCGCCAGCAGCTGGGACACCAACTATGGCTACACCTTC. Residues: CASSWDTNYGYTF.

CDR3 nucleotide sequence: TGCAGTGCTGGCGAACAGGGGGCCAGCGGGGAGCTGTTTTTT. Translating it yields CSAGEQGASGELFF. The chain couples TRBV20-1 to TRBJ2-2, with TRBD1 matching 9 bases. V shed 5 bases, J shed 7 bases, and the junction held 8 bases outside the gene matches. Germline CDR1 and CDR2: DFQATT and SNEGSKA (reference sequence). The CDR3 is made up of 14 amino acids.

The gene calls are TRBV20-1 and TRBJ1-2, with 9 bases that match TRBD1. V trimming: 4 bases; J trimming: 6 bases; junction bases outside the gene matches: 9. Germline V gene data show CDR1 as DFQATT and CDR2 as SNEGSKA (reference sequence). The length of the CDR3 is 14 residues. This chain's CDR3 is CSATLDRGGNGYTF. The CDR3 region has the DNA TGCAGTGCTACCCTGGACAGGGGTGGAAATGGCTACACCTTC.

The chain couples TRBV20-1 to TRBJ2-3; D is unresolved. Per the germline V gene, CDR1 is DFQATT and CDR2 is SNEGSKA (reference sequence). The CDR3 totals 11 residues. Trimming removed 1 base from V and 6 bases from J, with 5 bases in between. CDR3 region: CSARVLDTQYF. The DNA of the CDR3 is TGCAGTGCTAGAGTTTTGGATACGCAGTATTTT.

Only a few counts were recorded for this clonotype. J is TRBJ1-1 and V is TRBV4-3; D gene unclear. The germline V gene has CDR1 LGHNA and CDR2 YSLEER. The CDR3 has 13 residues. V gave up 0 bases and J gave up 6 bases, with 8 bases separating them. CDR3: CASSQDRGPEAFF. The CDR3 DNA reads as TGCGCCAGCAGCCAAGATCGGGGTCCTGAAGCTTTCTTT.

This rearrangement joins TRBV30 to TRBJ1-6; 7 nucleotides line up with TRBD1. The junction had 7 bases not matched to a gene; V was cut back by 4 bases and J by 7 bases. The CDR3 runs to 14 residues. CDR1 and CDR2 from the germline V gene are GTSNPN and SVGIG (reference sequence). The CDR3 loop is CAWKPGTDNSPLHF. The CDR3 DNA reads TGTGCCTGGAAACCCGGGACAGACAATTCACCCCTCCACTTT.

This clonotype was detected once. The V and J genes are TRBV4-3 and TRBJ2-5; 10 bases are shared with TRBD2. Germline V gene data show CDR1 as LGHNA and CDR2 as YSLEER. V lost 0 bases, J lost 4 bases, and 8 bases stayed unmatched. The CDR3 runs 17 residues. CDR3 sequence (DNA): TGCGCCAGCAGCCAAGATCTGCCAGCGGGGGGGCGAGAGACCCAGTACTTC. Its translation is CASSQDLPAGGRETQYF.

Only a few counts were recorded for this clonotype. The chain combines TRBV18 with TRBJ1-6; the match to TRBD1 covers 12 bases. With 2 bases clipped from V and 9 bases from J, the junction kept 2 bases outside the gene matches. The V gene's germline CDR1 is KGHSH and CDR2 LQKENI. The CDR3 consists of 15 residues. CDR3 sequence reads: CASSPGTGGSSPLHF. The CDR3 DNA reads as TGTGCCAGCTCACCAGGGACAGGGGGCAGTTCACCCCTCCACTTT.